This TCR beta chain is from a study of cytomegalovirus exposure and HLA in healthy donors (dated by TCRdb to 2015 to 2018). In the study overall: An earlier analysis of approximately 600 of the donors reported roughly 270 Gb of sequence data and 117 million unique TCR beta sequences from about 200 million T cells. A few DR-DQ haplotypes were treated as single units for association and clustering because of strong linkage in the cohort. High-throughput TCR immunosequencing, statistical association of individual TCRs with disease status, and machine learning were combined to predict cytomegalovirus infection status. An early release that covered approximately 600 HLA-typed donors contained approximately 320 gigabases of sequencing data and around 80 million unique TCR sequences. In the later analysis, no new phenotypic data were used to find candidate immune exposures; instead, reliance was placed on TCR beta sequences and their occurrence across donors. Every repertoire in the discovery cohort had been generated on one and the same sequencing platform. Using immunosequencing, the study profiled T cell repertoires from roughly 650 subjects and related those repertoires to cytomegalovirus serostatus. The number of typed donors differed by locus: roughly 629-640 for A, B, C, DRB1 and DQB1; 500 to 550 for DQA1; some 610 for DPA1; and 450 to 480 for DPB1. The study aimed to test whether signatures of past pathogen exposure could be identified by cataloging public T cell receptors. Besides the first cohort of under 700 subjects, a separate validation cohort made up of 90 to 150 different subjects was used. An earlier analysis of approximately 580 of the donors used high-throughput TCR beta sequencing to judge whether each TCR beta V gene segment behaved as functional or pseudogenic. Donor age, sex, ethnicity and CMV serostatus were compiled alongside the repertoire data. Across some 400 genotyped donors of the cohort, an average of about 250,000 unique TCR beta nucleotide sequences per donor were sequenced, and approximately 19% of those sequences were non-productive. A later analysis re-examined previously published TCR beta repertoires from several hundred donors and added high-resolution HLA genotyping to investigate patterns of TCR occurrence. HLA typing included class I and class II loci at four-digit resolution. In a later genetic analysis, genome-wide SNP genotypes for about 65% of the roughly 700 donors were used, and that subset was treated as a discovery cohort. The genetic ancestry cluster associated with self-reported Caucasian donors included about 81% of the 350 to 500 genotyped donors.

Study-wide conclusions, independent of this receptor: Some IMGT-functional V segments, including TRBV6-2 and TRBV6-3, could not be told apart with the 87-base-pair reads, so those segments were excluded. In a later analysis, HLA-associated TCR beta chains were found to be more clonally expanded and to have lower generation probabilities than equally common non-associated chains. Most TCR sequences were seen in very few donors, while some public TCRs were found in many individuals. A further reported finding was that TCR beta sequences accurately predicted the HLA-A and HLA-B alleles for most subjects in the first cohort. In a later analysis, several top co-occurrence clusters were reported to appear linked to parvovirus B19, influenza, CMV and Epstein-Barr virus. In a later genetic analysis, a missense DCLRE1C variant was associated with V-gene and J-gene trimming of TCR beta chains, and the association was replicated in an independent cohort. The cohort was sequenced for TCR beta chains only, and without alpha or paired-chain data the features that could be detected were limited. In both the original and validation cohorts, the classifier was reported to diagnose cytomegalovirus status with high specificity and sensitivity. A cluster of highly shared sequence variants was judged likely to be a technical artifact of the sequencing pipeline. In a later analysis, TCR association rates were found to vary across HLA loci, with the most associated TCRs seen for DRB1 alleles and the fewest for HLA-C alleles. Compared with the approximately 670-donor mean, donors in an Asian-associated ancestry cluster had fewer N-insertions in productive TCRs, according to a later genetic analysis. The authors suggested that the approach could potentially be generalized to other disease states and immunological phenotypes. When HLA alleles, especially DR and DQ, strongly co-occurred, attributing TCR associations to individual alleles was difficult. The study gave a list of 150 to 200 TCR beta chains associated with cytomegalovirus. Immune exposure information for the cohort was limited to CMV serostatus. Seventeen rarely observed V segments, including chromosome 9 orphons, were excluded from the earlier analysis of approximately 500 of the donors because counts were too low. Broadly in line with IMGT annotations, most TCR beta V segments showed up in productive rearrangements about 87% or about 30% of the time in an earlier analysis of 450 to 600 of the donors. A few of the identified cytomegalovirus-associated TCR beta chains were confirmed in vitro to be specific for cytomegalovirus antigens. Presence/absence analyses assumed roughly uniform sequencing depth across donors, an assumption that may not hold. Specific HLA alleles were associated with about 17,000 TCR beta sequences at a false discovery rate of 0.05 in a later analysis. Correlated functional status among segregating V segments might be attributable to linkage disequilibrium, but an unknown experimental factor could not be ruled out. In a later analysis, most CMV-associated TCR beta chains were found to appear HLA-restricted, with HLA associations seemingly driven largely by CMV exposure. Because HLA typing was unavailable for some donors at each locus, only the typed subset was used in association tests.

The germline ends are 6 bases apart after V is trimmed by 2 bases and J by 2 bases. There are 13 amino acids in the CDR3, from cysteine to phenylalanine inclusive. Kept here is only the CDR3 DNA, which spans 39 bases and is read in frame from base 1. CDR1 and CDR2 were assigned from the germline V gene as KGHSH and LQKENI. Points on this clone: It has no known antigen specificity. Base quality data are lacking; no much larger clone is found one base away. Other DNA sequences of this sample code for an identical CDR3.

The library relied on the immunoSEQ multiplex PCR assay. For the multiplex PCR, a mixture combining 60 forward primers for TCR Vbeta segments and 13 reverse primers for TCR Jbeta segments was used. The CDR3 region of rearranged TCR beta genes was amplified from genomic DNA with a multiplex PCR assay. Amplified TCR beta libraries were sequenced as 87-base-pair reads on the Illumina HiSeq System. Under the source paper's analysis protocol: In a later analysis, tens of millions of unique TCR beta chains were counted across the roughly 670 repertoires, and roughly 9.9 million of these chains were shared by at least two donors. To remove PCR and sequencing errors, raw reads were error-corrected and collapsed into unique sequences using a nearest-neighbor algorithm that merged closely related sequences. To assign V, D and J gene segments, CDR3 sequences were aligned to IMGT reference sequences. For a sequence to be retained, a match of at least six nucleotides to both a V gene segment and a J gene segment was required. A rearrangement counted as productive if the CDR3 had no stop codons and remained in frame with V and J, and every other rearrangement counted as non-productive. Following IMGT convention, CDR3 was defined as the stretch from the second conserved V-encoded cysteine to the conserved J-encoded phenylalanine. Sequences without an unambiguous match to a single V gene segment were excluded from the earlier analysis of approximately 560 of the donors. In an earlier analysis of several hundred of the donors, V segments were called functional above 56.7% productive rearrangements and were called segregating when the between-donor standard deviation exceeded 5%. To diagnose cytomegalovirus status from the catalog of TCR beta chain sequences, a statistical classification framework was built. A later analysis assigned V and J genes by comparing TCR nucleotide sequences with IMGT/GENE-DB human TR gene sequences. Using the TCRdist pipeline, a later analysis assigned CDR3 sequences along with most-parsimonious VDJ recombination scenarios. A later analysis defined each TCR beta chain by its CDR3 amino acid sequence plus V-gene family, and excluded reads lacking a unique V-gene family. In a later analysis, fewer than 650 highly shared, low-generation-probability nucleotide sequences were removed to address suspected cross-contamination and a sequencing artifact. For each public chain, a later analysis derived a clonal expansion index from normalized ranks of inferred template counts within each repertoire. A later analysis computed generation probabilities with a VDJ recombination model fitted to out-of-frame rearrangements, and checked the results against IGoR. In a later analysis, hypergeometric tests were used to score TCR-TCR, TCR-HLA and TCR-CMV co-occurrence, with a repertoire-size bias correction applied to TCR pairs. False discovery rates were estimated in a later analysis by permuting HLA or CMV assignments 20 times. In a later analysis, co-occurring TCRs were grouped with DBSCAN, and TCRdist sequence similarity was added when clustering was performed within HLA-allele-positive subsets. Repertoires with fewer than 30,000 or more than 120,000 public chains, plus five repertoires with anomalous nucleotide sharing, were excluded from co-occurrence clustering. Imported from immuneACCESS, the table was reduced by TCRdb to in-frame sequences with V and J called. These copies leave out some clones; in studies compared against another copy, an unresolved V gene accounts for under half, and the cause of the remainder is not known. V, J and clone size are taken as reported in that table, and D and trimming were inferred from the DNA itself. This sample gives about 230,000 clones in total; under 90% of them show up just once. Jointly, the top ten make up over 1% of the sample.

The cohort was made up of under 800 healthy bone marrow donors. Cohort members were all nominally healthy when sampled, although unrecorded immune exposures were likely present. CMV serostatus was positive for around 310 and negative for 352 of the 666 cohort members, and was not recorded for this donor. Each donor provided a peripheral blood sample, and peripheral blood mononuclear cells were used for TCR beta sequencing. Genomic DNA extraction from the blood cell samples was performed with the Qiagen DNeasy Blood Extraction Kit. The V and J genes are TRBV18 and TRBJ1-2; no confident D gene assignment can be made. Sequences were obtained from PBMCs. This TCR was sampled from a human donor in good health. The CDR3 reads CASSPGGNYGYTF. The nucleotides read TGTGCCAGCTCACCAGGCGGAAACTATGGCTACACCTTC.